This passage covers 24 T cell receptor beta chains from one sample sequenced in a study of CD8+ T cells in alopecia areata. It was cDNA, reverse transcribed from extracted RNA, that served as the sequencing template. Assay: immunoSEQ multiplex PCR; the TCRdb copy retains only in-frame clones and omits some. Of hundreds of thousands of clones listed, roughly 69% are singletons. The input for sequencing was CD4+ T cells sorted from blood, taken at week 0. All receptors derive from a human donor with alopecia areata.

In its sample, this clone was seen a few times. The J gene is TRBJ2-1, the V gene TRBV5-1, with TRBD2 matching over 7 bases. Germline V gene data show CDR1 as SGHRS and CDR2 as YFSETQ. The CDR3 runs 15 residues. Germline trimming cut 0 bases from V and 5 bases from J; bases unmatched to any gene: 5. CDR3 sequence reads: CASSLVLADDNEQFF. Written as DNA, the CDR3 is TGCGCCAGCAGCTTGGTTCTAGCGGACGACAATGAGCAGTTCTTC.

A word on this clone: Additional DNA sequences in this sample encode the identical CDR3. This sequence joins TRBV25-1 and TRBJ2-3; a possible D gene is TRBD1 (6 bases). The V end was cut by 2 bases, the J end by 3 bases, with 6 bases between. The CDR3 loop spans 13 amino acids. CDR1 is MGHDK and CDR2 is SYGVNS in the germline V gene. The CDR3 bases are TGTGCCAGCAGTGAACAGGGGACAGATACGCAGTATTTT. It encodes CASSEQGTDTQYF.

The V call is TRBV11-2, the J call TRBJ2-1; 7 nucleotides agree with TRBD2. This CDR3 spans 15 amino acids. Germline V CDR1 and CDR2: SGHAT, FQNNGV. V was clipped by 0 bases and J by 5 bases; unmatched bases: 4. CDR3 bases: TGTGCCAGCAGCTTAGAGCGCCTAGCGGACAATGAGCAGTTCTTC. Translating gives CASSLERLADNEQFF.

The chain's CDR3 is CAIRGDSSYNEQFF. The CDR3 DNA follows: TGTGCCATCAGGGGGGACAGCTCCTACAATGAGCAGTTCTTC. The chain combines TRBV10-3 with TRBJ2-1, with 7 bases lining up with TRBD1. Unmatched junction bases numbered 2, after V lost 6 bases and J lost 0 bases. This CDR3 is 14 amino acids long. Germline V lookup: CDR1 ENHRY, CDR2 SYGVKD.

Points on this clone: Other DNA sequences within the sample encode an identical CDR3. CDR3 nucleotides: TGTGCCTGGAGTGTACCCCCAGGCTCCTACGAGCAGTACTTC. Its protein product is CAWSVPPGSYEQYF. The chain uses TRBV30 and TRBJ2-7; D is uncertain. This CDR3 has 14 amino acids. The ends were cut back, 0 bases at V and 0 bases at J, with 9 bases in the middle. CDR1 and CDR2 (germline): GTSNPN, SVGIG (reference sequence).

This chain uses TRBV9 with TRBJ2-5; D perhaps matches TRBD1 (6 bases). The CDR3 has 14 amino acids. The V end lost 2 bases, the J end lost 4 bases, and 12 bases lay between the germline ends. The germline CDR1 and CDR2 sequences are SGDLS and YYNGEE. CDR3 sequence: CASSVREGGETQYF. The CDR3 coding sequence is TGTGCCAGCAGCGTGAGGGAAGGGGGAGAGACCCAGTACTTC.

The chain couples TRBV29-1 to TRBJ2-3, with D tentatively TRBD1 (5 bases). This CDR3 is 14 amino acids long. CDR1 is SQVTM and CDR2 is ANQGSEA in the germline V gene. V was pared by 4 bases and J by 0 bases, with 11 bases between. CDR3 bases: TGCAGCGTTGTGGGCAGGGAAAGCACAGATACGCAGTATTTT. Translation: CSVVGRESTDTQYF.

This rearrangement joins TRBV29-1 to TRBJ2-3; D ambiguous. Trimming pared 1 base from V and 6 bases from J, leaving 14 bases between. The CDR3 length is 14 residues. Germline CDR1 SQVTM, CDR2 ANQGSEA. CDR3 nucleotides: TGCAGCGTTGAAGCTGGGTGGAATAGGGATACGCAGTATTTT. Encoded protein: CSVEAGWNRDTQYF.

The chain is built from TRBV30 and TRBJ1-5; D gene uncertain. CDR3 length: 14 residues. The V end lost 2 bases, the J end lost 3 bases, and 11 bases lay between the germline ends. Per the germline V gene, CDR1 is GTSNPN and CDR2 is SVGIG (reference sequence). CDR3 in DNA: TGTGCCTGGAGTAGGGTGGGAAACAATCAGCCCCAGCATTTT. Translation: CAWSRVGNNQPQHF.

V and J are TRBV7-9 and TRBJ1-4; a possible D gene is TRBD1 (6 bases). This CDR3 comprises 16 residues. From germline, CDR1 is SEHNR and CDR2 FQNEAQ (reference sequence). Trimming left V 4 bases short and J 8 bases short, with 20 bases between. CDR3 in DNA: TGTGCCAGCAGCTCCGGCGAGGGGGGCCGGAGGGAAAAACTGTTTTTT. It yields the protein CASSSGEGGRREKLFF.

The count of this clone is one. CDR3 nucleotide sequence: TGTGCCTGTCCACAGACAGGGGTCAATGGCTACACCTTC. Protein: CACPQTGVNGYTF. The chain links TRBV30 to TRBJ1-2; TRBD1 matches at 8 bases. The CDR3 covers 13 residues. Germline assignment: CDR1 GTSNPN and CDR2 SVGIG (reference sequence). After removal of 6 bases from V and 6 bases from J, the junction contained 9 bases not matched to a gene.

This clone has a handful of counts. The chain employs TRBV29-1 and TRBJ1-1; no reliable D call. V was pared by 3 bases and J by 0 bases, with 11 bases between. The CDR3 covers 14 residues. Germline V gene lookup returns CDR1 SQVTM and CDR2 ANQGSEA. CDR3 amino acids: CSVEPKRVNTEAFF. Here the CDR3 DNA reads TGCAGCGTTGAGCCAAAGAGAGTGAACACTGAAGCTTTCTTT.

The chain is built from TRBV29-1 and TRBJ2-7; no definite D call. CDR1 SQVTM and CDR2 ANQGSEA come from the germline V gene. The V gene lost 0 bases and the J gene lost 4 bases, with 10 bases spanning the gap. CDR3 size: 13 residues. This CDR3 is CSVEDSGSYEQYF. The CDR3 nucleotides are TGCAGCGTTGAAGATAGTGGCAGTTACGAGCAGTACTTC.

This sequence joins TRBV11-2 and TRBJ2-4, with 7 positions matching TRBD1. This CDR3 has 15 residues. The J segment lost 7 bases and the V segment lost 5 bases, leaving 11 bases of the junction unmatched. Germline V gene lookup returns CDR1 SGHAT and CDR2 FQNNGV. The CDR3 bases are TGTGCCAGCAGCCTCGCCCCGGGACAGCTCAACATTCAGTACTTC. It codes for CASSLAPGQLNIQYF. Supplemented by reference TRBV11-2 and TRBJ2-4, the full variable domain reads EAGVAQSPRYKIIEKRQSVAFWCNPISGHATLYWYQQILGQGPKLLIQFQNNGVVDDSQLPKDRFSAERLKGVDSTLKIQPAKLEDSAVYLCASSLAPGQLNIQYFGAGTRLSVL.

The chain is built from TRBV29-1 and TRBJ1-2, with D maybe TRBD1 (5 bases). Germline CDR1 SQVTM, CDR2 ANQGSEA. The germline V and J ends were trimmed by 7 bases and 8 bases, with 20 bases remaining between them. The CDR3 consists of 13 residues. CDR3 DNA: TGCAGCGCCAACAAGGCTTCAGGGAGCGGCTACACCTTC. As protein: CSANKASGSGYTF.

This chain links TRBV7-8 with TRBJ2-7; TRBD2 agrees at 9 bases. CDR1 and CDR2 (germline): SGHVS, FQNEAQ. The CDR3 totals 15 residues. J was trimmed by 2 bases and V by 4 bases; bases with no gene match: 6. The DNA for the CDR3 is TGTGCCAGCAGCTCTAAGCGGGGGGAGACCTACGAGCAGTACTTC. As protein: CASSSKRGETYEQYF.

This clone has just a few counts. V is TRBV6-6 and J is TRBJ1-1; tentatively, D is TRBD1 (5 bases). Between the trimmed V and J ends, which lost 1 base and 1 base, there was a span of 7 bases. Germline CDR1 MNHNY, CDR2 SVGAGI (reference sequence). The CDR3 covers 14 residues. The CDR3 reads CASSYYGGNTEAFF. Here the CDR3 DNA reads TGTGCCAGCAGTTACTATGGGGGGAACACTGAAGCTTTCTTT.

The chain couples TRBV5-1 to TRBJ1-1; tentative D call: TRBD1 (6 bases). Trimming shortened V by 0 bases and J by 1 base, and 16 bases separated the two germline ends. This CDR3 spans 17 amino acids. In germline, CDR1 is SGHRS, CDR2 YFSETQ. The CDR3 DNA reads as TGCGCCAGCAGCTTGGCCGGGTTAGCGACAGGGAACACTGAAGCTTTCTTT. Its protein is CASSLAGLATGNTEAFF. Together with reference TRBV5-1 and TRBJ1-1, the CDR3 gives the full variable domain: KAGVTQTPRYLIKTRGQQVTLSCSPISGHRSVSWYQQTPGQGLQFLFEYFSETQRNKGNFPGRFSGRQFSNSRSEMNVSTLELGDSALYLCASSLAGLATGNTEAFFGQGTRLTVV.

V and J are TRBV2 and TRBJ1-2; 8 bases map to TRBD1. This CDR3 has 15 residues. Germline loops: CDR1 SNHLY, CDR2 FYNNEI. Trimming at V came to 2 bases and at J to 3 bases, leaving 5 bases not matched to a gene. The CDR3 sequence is CASSELGQVHYGYTF. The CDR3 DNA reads TGTGCCAGCAGTGAATTGGGACAGGTGCACTATGGCTACACCTTC.

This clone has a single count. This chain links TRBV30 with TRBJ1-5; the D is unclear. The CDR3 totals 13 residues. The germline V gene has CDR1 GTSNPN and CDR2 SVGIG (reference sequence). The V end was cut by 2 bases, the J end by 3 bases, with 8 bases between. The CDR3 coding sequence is TGTGCCTGGAGTATGGGGTTCAATCAGCCCCAGCATTTT. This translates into CAWSMGFNQPQHF.

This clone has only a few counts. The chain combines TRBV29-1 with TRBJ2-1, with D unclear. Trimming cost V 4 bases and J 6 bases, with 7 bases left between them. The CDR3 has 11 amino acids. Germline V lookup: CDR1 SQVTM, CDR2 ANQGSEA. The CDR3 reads CSVASANEQFF. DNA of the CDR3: TGCAGCGTTGCATCGGCCAATGAGCAGTTCTTC.

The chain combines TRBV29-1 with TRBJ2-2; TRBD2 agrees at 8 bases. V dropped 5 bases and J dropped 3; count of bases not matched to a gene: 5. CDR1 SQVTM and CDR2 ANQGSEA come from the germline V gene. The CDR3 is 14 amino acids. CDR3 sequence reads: CSVLPSGHTGELFF. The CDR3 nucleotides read TGCAGCGTTCTTCCTAGCGGGCACACCGGGGAGCTGTTTTTT.

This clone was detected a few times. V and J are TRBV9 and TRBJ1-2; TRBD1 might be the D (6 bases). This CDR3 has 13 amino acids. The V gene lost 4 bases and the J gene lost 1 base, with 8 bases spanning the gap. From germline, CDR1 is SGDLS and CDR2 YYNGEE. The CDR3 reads CASSPGHNYGYTF. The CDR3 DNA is TGTGCCAGCAGCCCGGGACATAACTATGGCTACACCTTC.

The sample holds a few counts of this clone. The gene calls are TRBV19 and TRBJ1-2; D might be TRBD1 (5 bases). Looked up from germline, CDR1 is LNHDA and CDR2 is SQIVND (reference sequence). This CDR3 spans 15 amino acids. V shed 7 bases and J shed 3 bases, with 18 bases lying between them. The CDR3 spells CASTPDFQGDYGYTF. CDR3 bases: TGTGCCAGTACCCCCGACTTCCAGGGCGACTATGGCTACACCTTC.